Presented here are 5 T cell receptor beta chains from one specimen sequenced in a study of shared clonotypes between healthy human individuals. Profiling relied on immunoSEQ multiplex PCR, and the TCRdb table lists in-frame clones only, not all of them. The sample consists of around 530,000 clones, around 78% of them appearing once. Sequencing was performed on PBMCs. The receptors originated from a woman in her 40s in good health. Some clones in this sample may be carry-over from other donors' samples.

The chain carries TRBV6-8 and TRBJ1-3; TRBD1 is a possible D gene (5 bases). V shed 8 bases and J shed 0 bases, with 14 bases lying between them. Germline V gives CDR1 MNHGY, CDR2 SAAAGT. CDR3 length equals 15 residues. For the CDR3, the DNA is TGTGCCAGCGGGACCCAACAGGTCTCTGGAAACACCATATATTTT. Translating gives CASGTQQVSGNTIYF.

The gene calls are TRBV6-1 and TRBJ1-2; no clear D. CDR1 MNHNS and CDR2 SASEGT come from the germline V gene. Trimming removed 1 base at V and 2 bases at J, with 14 bases between. This CDR3 comprises 16 residues. The CDR3 loop is CASSEVGPHINYGYTF. As DNA, the CDR3 is TGTGCCAGCAGTGAAGTGGGCCCGCACATCAACTATGGCTACACCTTC.

This chain connects TRBV6-5 to TRBJ2-3, with unresolved D. The CDR3 consists of 13 residues. The germline V gene encodes CDR1 MNHEY and CDR2 SVGAGI. Trimming stripped 2 bases from V and 5 bases from J, with 8 bases between. The CDR3 protein is CASSYTHRDTQYF. The CDR3 DNA reads as TGTGCCAGCAGTTACACCCACCGAGATACGCAGTATTTT.

In regard to this clone: Compared with germline, one end of the junction differs, possibly owing to a read error. The chain carries TRBV5-1 and TRBJ2-5; unclear D gene. CDR3 length: 10 residues. CDR1 and CDR2 (germline): SGHRS, YFSETQ. This CDR3 is CARSPLGLNF. CDR3 sequence (DNA): TGCGCCAGATCCCCTCTAGGGCTCAACTTC.

This clone was seen only a few times. The chain has TRBV29-1 and TRBJ2-7, with D perhaps matching TRBD2 (5 bases). The CDR3 has 12 amino acids. Germline CDR1 is SQVTM and CDR2 is ANQGSEA. Trimming left V 6 bases short and J 4 bases short, with 13 bases between. The CDR3 DNA follows: TGCAGCGTACTAGTAACCCCGTACGAGCAGTACTTC. Amino acid sequence: CSVLVTPYEQYF.